This T cell receptor (beta chain) is drawn from a study of T cells in localized non-small cell lung cancer. Method: immunoSEQ multiplex PCR; TCRdb's copy keeps in-frame clones and lacks some. The data show about 33,000 clones, with roughly 87% seen just once and around a sixth held by the top ten. This clone occurred once. The CDR3 runs to 12 residues. Germline CDR1 SNHLY, CDR2 FYNNEI. After removal of 6 bases from V and 6 bases from J, the junction contained 3 bases not matched to a gene. The chain couples TRBV2 to TRBJ2-7; 9 positions agree with TRBD1. The specimen was peripheral blood mononuclear cells, collected before any cancer treatment. The sequence was collected from a man aged 35 to 69 with stage III lung adenocarcinoma. The CDR3 region is CASSMTGGEQYF. The CDR3 region has the DNA TGTGCCAGCAGCATGACAGGGGGCGAGCAGTACTTC.